This passage covers 12 T cell receptor beta chains from one sample sequenced in a study of identical twins. MiXCR, applied by TCRdb to the 5' RACE reads, yields one record per CDR3 protein. The table has under 900,000 distinct CDR3 sequences, 15% to 20% seen once. These data were also filed under a second study, of T cells expressing NK-cell markers.

Source material: PBMCs. The receptor source for this set is a young woman in good health.

This chain joins TRBV7-7 and TRBJ2-2; D remains unclear. The V gene's germline CDR1 is SSHAT and CDR2 FNYEAQ (reference sequence). V was cut by 6 bases and J by 7 bases, with 12 bases left in between. The CDR3 contains 13 residues. CDR3 sequence (DNA): TGTGCCAGCAGTCATGATTCATACGGGGAGCTGTTTTTT. It translates to CASSHDSYGELFF.

V and J are TRBV10-3 and TRBJ1-2, with D possibly TRBD1 on 5 matching bases. The V gene lost 2 bases and the J gene lost 8 bases, with 12 bases spanning the gap. The CDR3 consists of 13 residues. Germline values: CDR1 ENHRY, CDR2 SYGVKD. CDR3 sequence: CAISESRQRGYTF. CDR3 DNA sequence: TGTGCCATCAGTGAGAGTAGACAGAGGGGCTACACCTTC.

In its sample, this clonotype was seen a few times. This chain uses TRBV7-8 with TRBJ1-2; D is ambiguous. The CDR3 is 17 residues long. Trimming cost V 1 base and J 2 bases, with 17 bases left between them. Germline values: CDR1 SGHVS, CDR2 FQNEAQ. CDR3 nucleotides: TGTGCCAGCAGCTTAGTCGTAGCCGGATCAATGAACTATGGCTACACCTTC. Protein: CASSLVVAGSMNYGYTF.

This clonotype has more than one count but fewer than ten. This chain links TRBV5-1 with TRBJ1-2; no clear D. V lost 4 bases, J lost 4 bases, and 14 bases lay in between. In germline, CDR1 is SGHRS, CDR2 YFSETQ. The length of the CDR3 is 14 residues. The CDR3 loop reads CASSGEDVFYGYTF. The CDR3 nucleotides are TGCGCCAGCAGCGGGGAGGACGTCTTCTATGGCTACACCTTC.

This rearrangement joins TRBV5-1 to TRBJ1-5; no clear D. Trimming left V 2 bases short and J 6 bases short, with 12 bases between. This CDR3 is built from 14 residues. Looked up from germline, CDR1 is SGHRS and CDR2 is YFSETQ. This CDR3 reads CASSFAGMGQPQHF. The CDR3 region has the DNA TGCGCCAGCAGCTTCGCCGGGATGGGTCAGCCCCAGCATTTT.

There are a few counts of this clonotype. J is TRBJ1-1 and V is TRBV6-1; no definite D call. Trimming removed 6 bases from V and 3 bases from J, with 17 bases in between. This CDR3 has 15 residues. Germline V gene sequence: CDR1 MNHNS, CDR2 SASEGT. CDR3 sequence: CASSERVVVDTEAFF. CDR3 DNA sequence: TGTGCCAGCAGCGAGCGGGTAGTGGTAGACACTGAAGCTTTCTTT.

This clonotype appeared a few times. V and J are TRBV10-3 and TRBJ2-5, with D hard to call. The CDR3 is made up of 13 amino acids. Germline V CDR1 and CDR2: ENHRY, SYGVKD. V lost 8 bases, J lost 1 base, and 11 bases lay in between. CDR3 protein: CAISVLAQETQYF. The CDR3 region has the DNA TGTGCCATCTCTGTACTCGCCCAAGAGACCCAGTACTTC.

This rearrangement joins TRBV7-2 to TRBJ2-5, with TRBD2 matching over 8 bases. The CDR3 contains 14 residues. The J segment lost 5 bases and the V segment lost 7 bases, leaving 9 bases of the junction unmatched. Per the germline V gene, CDR1 is SGHTA and CDR2 is FQGNSA. The CDR3 protein is CASTDRTSSETQYF. The CDR3 DNA sequence: TGTGCCAGCACCGACCGGACTAGCTCCGAGACCCAGTACTTC.

This clonotype was observed a few times. The J gene is TRBJ1-6, the V gene TRBV7-2; D gene ambiguous. The V gene's germline CDR1 is SGHTA and CDR2 FQGNSA. The ends were cut back, 7 bases at V and 9 bases at J, with 16 bases in the middle. The length of the CDR3 is 14 residues. The CDR3 nucleotides are TGTGCCAGCACCCCGGGCAGATTGGTTTCACCCCTCCACTTT. Translation gives CASTPGRLVSPLHF. Together with reference TRBV7-2 and TRBJ1-6, the CDR3 gives the full variable domain: GAGVSQSPSNKVTEKGKDVELRCDPISGHTALYWYRQSLGQGLEFLIYFQGNSAPDKSGLPSDRFSAERTGGSVSTLTIQRTQQEDSAVYLCASTPGRLVSPLHFGNGTRLTVT.

The gene calls are TRBV27 and TRBJ2-2; D is possibly TRBD1 or TRBD2 (5 bases each). CDR3 length equals 17 residues. Germline CDR1 is MNHEY and CDR2 is SMNVEV (reference sequence). V was trimmed by 3 bases and J by 6 bases, leaving 20 bases between them. Written as DNA, the CDR3 is TGTGCCAGCAGTTTTTGGGGGACGGGCTGGGCGCCCGGGGAGCTGTTTTTT. As protein: CASSFWGTGWAPGELFF.

The rearrangement links TRBV7-9 to TRBJ2-7, with 10 bases lining up with TRBD2. V trimming: 5 bases; J trimming: 6 bases; junction bases outside the gene matches: 7. Germline lookup yields CDR1 SEHNR and CDR2 FQNEAQ (reference sequence). The CDR3 length is 14 residues. The CDR3 is CASSPSGREFEQYF. The DNA of the CDR3 is TGTGCCAGCAGCCCGAGCGGGAGGGAATTCGAGCAGTACTTC.

The chain's CDR3 is CASSLTGTANTEAFF. The CDR3 DNA reads as TGTGCCAGCAGCCTTACCGGGACAGCTAACACTGAAGCTTTCTTT. The chain is built from TRBV12-3 or TRBV12-4 and TRBJ1-1; 7 nucleotides match TRBD1. CDR3 size: 15 residues. Trimming removed 6 bases from V and 2 bases from J; junction bases left unmatched: 9.